Listed here are 25 T cell receptor beta chains from one sample, sequenced in a study of long-term antiretroviral therapy in people with HIV. immunoSEQ v3.0 was run at survey level. Some clones are missing from TCRdb's copy, which holds only in-frame ones; the method was immunoSEQ multiplex PCR. The sample includes under 30,000 clones, around 84% seen only once; the top ten take approximately 5.7%. The sequenced sample was unsorted PBMCs, obtained 4.4 years after starting antiretroviral therapy. Receptors were obtained from a man aged 30-40 years with HIV.

This clone was counted once. This chain joins TRBV12-5 and TRBJ2-7; the D gene is possibly TRBD1 (5 bases). CDR1 LGHNT and CDR2 FRNRAP come from the germline V gene. Trimming left V 0 bases short and J 2 bases short, with 17 bases between. There are 17 residues in the CDR3. CDR3 DNA: TGTGCTAGTGGTTTGGTATATGAACACCGGACAACCTACGAGCAGTACTTC. Residues: CASGLVYEHRTTYEQYF.

V usage is TRBV14 and J usage is TRBJ2-3; 8 bases fit TRBD1. Germline V gives CDR1 SGHDN, CDR2 FVKESK. This CDR3 spans 15 amino acids. J gave up 3 bases and V 5 bases, and 7 bases lay outside the gene matches. The CDR3 reads CASSEGQGRTDTQYF. Here the CDR3 DNA reads TGTGCCAGCAGCGAAGGACAGGGCAGAACAGATACGCAGTATTTT.

The J gene is TRBJ1-2, the V gene TRBV5-6; 7 bases are a match to TRBD1. Germline trimming cut 4 bases from V and 3 bases from J; bases unmatched to any gene: 6. CDR3 length equals 14 residues. Germline V gene lookup returns CDR1 SGHDT and CDR2 YYEEEE. The CDR3 sequence: CASSRGGADYGYTF. CDR3 sequence (DNA): TGTGCCAGCAGCAGAGGGGGCGCGGACTATGGCTACACCTTC.

This chain joins TRBV7-9 and TRBJ2-1, with D perhaps given as TRBD1 or TRBD2 (5 bases each). This CDR3 spans 17 amino acids. V shed 5 bases and J shed 5 bases, with 22 bases lying between them. From germline, CDR1 is SEHNR and CDR2 FQNEAQ (reference sequence). The CDR3 coding sequence is TGTGCCAGCAGCCAAATTGGGGGTAGTGCTTGGCACAATGAGCAGTTCTTC. Encoded protein: CASSQIGGSAWHNEQFF.

This clone appeared once. The gene calls are TRBV18 and TRBJ2-7, with D unresolved. The germline V gene has CDR1 KGHSH and CDR2 LQKENI. There are 15 residues in the CDR3. V lost 0 bases to trimming and J lost 2 bases, with 11 bases between them. CDR3 sequence (DNA): TGTGCCAGCTCACCACCGGGCAGGCAGACCTACGAGCAGTACTTC. Protein sequence: CASSPPGRQTYEQYF.

This sequence joins TRBV5-1 and TRBJ1-1, with unresolved D. The CDR3 contains 13 residues. The germline CDR1 and CDR2 sequences are SGHRS and YFSETQ. V lost 0 bases to trimming and J lost 3 bases, with 6 bases between them. The CDR3 nucleotides are TGCGCCAGCAGCTTGGGACGGGACACTGAAGCTTTCTTT. Translating it yields CASSLGRDTEAFF.

The chain is built from TRBV29-1 and TRBJ1-1; D unresolved. This CDR3 spans 13 amino acids. The V gene's germline CDR1 is SQVTM and CDR2 ANQGSEA. With 7 bases removed from V and 1 base from J, the gap between germline ends came to 13 bases. This chain's CDR3 is CSAKDLENTEAFF. CDR3 bases: TGCAGCGCCAAGGATCTGGAGAACACTGAAGCTTTCTTT.

This sequence joins TRBV28 and TRBJ1-2; D is unclear. CDR1 is MDHEN and CDR2 is SYDVKM in the germline V gene. This CDR3 is built from 14 residues. V was pared by 0 bases and J by 4 bases, with 9 bases between. CDR3 nucleotides: TGTGCCAGCAGTTTATGGGAGAGCGGCTATGGCTACACCTTC. It encodes CASSLWESGYGYTF.

The chain employs TRBV6-6 and TRBJ2-7, with 7 bases aligning to TRBD1. V was pared by 5 bases and J by 2 bases, with 6 bases of the junction left unmatched. The CDR3 is made up of 14 amino acids. The germline CDR1 and CDR2 sequences are MNHNY and SVGAGI (reference sequence). CDR3 amino acids: CASSTGEWTYEQYF. CDR3 in DNA: TGTGCCAGCAGTACAGGGGAGTGGACCTACGAGCAGTACTTC.

The rearrangement links TRBV4-1 to TRBJ2-2; TRBD1 or TRBD2 may be the D gene (5 bases each). V was shortened by 0 bases and J by 3 bases, with 17 bases between the two germline ends. Germline-derived CDR1 and CDR2 are MGHRA and YSYEKL. This CDR3 comprises 18 residues. The CDR3 region is CASSQDLEGNWDTGELFF. For the CDR3, the DNA is TGCGCCAGCAGCCAAGATCTAGAGGGGAATTGGGACACCGGGGAGCTGTTTTTT.

This clone qualifies as medium-sized. The chain carries TRBV10-3 and TRBJ2-7; 8 bases align to TRBD1. The CDR3 loop spans 13 amino acids. Germline V gene sequence: CDR1 ENHRY, CDR2 SYGVKD. The trim removed 10 bases at V and 2 bases at J, leaving 7 bases unmatched. The CDR3 spells CATTGTGAYEQYF. The DNA of the CDR3 is TGTGCCACAACCGGGACAGGAGCCTACGAGCAGTACTTC.

The chain recombines TRBV9 with TRBJ2-1, with 13 positions matching TRBD2. V trimming: 4 bases; J trimming: 9 bases; junction bases outside the gene matches: 4. Looked up from germline, CDR1 is SGDLS and CDR2 is YYNGEE. The CDR3 covers 14 residues. As DNA, the CDR3 is TGTGCCAGCAGCACTAGCGGGGGGGTAGGTGAGCAGTTCTTC. Translated, it gives CASSTSGGVGEQFF.

The table lists this clone with a few counts. The V gene is TRBV29-1, the J gene TRBJ1-5; D is undetermined. This CDR3 is 10 amino acids long. CDR1 and CDR2 (germline): SQVTM, ANQGSEA. V was cut by 3 bases and J by 6 bases, with 3 bases left in between. CDR3 in amino acids: CSVEGQPQHF. In DNA, the CDR3 is TGCAGCGTTGAGGGTCAGCCCCAGCATTTT.

This clone is medium-sized in the sample. This chain uses TRBV28 with TRBJ2-2; the D call may be TRBD1 or TRBD2 (5 bases each). In germline, CDR1 is MDHEN, CDR2 SYDVKM. With 8 bases removed from V and 7 bases from J, the gap between germline ends came to 14 bases. The CDR3 runs to 13 residues. The CDR3 coding sequence is TGTGCCAGCGGACCGTTGGGGGTCGGGGAGCTGTTTTTT. It is translated as CASGPLGVGELFF. Filled out from reference TRBV28 and TRBJ2-2, the complete variable domain reads DVKVTQSSRYLVKRTGEKVFLECVQDMDHENMFWYRQDPGLGLRLIYFSYDVKMKEKGDIPEGYSVSREKKERFSLILESASTNQTSMYLCASGPLGVGELFFGEGSRLTVL.

This sequence joins TRBV5-1 and TRBJ1-2; D gene unclear. V lost 4 bases and J lost 0, with 13 bases in between. Germline CDR1 is SGHRS and CDR2 is YFSETQ. The CDR3 has 15 amino acids. The CDR3 loop reads CASSTSGFSNYGYTF. Here the CDR3 DNA reads TGCGCCAGCAGCACCTCGGGGTTTTCTAACTATGGCTACACCTTC.

The chain links TRBV6-4 to TRBJ2-7; 11 bases line up with TRBD2. CDR3 length: 14 residues. The trim removed 6 bases at V and 4 bases at J, leaving 5 bases unmatched. Germline-derived CDR1 and CDR2 are MRHNA and SNTAGT. The CDR3 loop reads CASRASGRLYEQYF. Here the CDR3 DNA reads TGTGCCAGCAGGGCTAGCGGGAGGTTGTACGAGCAGTACTTC.

The chain recombines TRBV6-6 with TRBJ2-7; TRBD2 matches at 11 bases. The V gene's germline CDR1 is MNHNY and CDR2 SVGAGI (reference sequence). After removal of 5 bases from V and 0 bases from J, the junction contained 6 bases not matched to a gene. This CDR3 has 16 amino acids. As DNA, the CDR3 is TGTGCCAGCAGTAGGACTAGCGGGCGATCCTCCTACGAGCAGTACTTC. It yields the protein CASSRTSGRSSYEQYF.

The rearrangement joins TRBV5-4 to TRBJ2-2; the match to TRBD2 covers 9 bases. This CDR3 spans 16 amino acids. Germline values: CDR1 SGHNT, CDR2 YYREEE (reference sequence). The V and J ends lost 9 bases and 7 bases, in that order; junction bases with no gene match: 16. The CDR3 protein is CATQGLAGPKGGELFF. CDR3 in DNA: TGTGCCACCCAAGGCCTAGCGGGGCCAAAGGGCGGGGAGCTGTTTTTT.

The V and J genes are TRBV4-1 and TRBJ2-7; 12 nucleotides agree with TRBD1. The V gene's germline CDR1 is MGHRA and CDR2 YSYEKL. With V trimmed by 3 bases and J by 5 bases, 26 bases remained unmatched. The CDR3 covers 22 residues. As DNA, the CDR3 is TGCGCCAGCAGCCAGGATAAGGGGGATTACTGGGACAGGGGGCGGTTAGGCAACGAGCAGTACTTC. Translating gives CASSQDKGDYWDRGRLGNEQYF.

V is TRBV27 and J is TRBJ2-5; D ambiguous. The CDR3 runs 11 residues. V was pared by 3 bases and J by 6 bases, with 5 bases between. The germline CDR1 and CDR2 sequences are MNHEY and SMNVEV (reference sequence). CDR3 sequence (DNA): TGTGCCAGCAGTTTGGGAAAGACCCAGTACTTC. It yields the protein CASSLGKTQYF.

V and J are TRBV29-1 and TRBJ2-1; no definite D call. This CDR3 has 10 amino acids. Trimming cost V 6 bases and J 7 bases, with 7 bases left between them. Looked up from germline, CDR1 is SQVTM and CDR2 is ANQGSEA. CDR3 bases: TGCAGCGTCGCCCGGAATGAGCAGTTCTTC. Protein product: CSVARNEQFF.

This clone was seen a few times. The rearrangement joins TRBV19 to TRBJ2-7; D uncertain. This CDR3 contains 14 residues. V lost 5 bases and J lost 2, with 13 bases in between. CDR1 is LNHDA, CDR2 SQIVND, per germline (reference sequence). The CDR3 here is CASSVGWAAYEQYF. The CDR3 DNA reads as TGTGCCAGTAGTGTGGGGTGGGCGGCCTACGAGCAGTACTTC.

J is TRBJ1-5 and V is TRBV6-1; 10 positions agree with TRBD1. In germline, CDR1 is MNHNS, CDR2 SASEGT. Germline trimming cut 8 bases from V and 2 bases from J; bases unmatched to any gene: 0. The CDR3 has 13 amino acids. The CDR3 region has the DNA TGTGCCAGCGGACAGGGGGGCAATCAGCCCCAGCATTTT. Amino acid sequence: CASGQGGNQPQHF.

The chain combines TRBV27 with TRBJ1-6, with D unclear. V lost 5 bases and J 10 bases, leaving 15 bases between the germline ends. The V gene's germline CDR1 is MNHEY and CDR2 SMNVEV (reference sequence). CDR3 length equals 14 residues. The CDR3: CASSPGVDWSPLHF. The CDR3 region has the DNA TGTGCCAGCAGTCCCGGGGTAGATTGGTCACCCCTCCACTTT.

J is TRBJ2-5 and V is TRBV10-2; D perhaps matches TRBD2 (6 bases). CDR3 length equals 16 residues. Trimming cost V 0 bases and J 2 bases, with 13 bases left between them. Germline V lookup: CDR1 WSHSY, CDR2 SAAADI. CDR3 residues: CASSESLWLAQETQYF. The CDR3 DNA follows: TGCGCCAGCAGTGAGTCGCTTTGGCTAGCGCAAGAGACCCAGTACTTC.